One sample yielded the 13 T cell receptor beta chains listed below, sequenced in a study of T cell repertoires in cytomegalovirus infection. TCRdb processed the reads anew with MiXCR; each CDR3 protein has one entry. The top ten clones hold about three quarters of a sample with approximately 120,000 distinct CDR3 sequences, under 30% of them seen once. No cognate antigen is known for these TCRs. Sequences were derived from CD8+ T cells from cultured PBMCs, sampled from culture after CMV antigen stimulation. All receptors derive from a human donor in good health (CMV status not recorded). Some clones in this sample may be carry-over from other donors' samples.

The rearrangement links TRBV19 to TRBJ2-1; 9 bases fit TRBD2. V gave up 3 bases and J gave up 3 bases; unmatched junction bases: 6. Germline loops: CDR1 LNHDA, CDR2 SQIVND (reference sequence). The CDR3 extends over 16 amino acids. CDR3 protein: CASSIMAGGFYNEQFF. The CDR3 DNA reads as TGTGCCAGTAGTATCATGGCGGGGGGGTTCTACAATGAGCAGTTCTTC.

This clonotype has more than one count but fewer than ten. The chain is built from TRBV7-9 and TRBJ1-5; TRBD1 aligns across 7 bases. This CDR3 region has 15 residues. Germline V CDR1 and CDR2: SEHNR, FQNEAQ (reference sequence). Trimming took 5 bases from V and 2 from J; bases not matched to a gene: 6. The CDR3 DNA sequence: TGTGCCAGCAGCCCAGGGGGTATGGGCAATCAGCCCCAGCATTTT. The encoded protein is CASSPGGMGNQPQHF.

This clonotype was seen a few times. The rearrangement links TRBV4-1 to TRBJ1-5, with 10 nucleotides matching TRBD1. CDR1 MGHRA and CDR2 YSYEKL come from the germline V gene. Trimming at V came to 2 bases and at J to 2 bases, leaving 9 bases not matched to a gene. The CDR3 has 18 amino acids. DNA of the CDR3: TGCGCCAGCAGCCAAAGTGGACAGGGGGTTTTGGGCAATCAGCCCCAGCATTTT. Residues: CASSQSGQGVLGNQPQHF.

The sample holds many counts of this clonotype. This chain connects TRBV19 to TRBJ1-2, with 11 bases matching TRBD1. CDR1 is LNHDA and CDR2 is SQIVND in the germline V gene (reference sequence). V gave up 6 bases and J gave up 4 bases; unmatched junction bases: 10. This CDR3 has 16 residues. The CDR3 DNA reads as TGTGCCAGTAGCCCGGGACAGGGGGTTTTAGGCTATGGCTACACCTTC. It translates to CASSPGQGVLGYGYTF. Drawing the rest from reference TRBV19 and TRBJ1-2, the complete variable domain is DGGITQSPKYLFRKEGQNVTLSCEQNLNHDAMYWYRQDPGQGLRLIYYSQIVNDFQKGDIAEGYSVSREKKESFPLTVTSAQKNPTAFYLCASSPGQGVLGYGYTFGSGTRLTVV.

This clonotype occurred many times. The chain joins TRBV7-9 to TRBJ1-1, with D perhaps TRBD1 (5 bases). The ends were cut back, 4 bases at V and 6 bases at J, with 9 bases in the middle. Germline V gene sequence: CDR1 SEHNR, CDR2 FQNEAQ (reference sequence). The CDR3 runs to 12 residues. The CDR3 DNA reads as TGTGCCAGCAGCTCCCAGGGTTCTGAAGCTTTCTTT. Translated, it gives CASSSQGSEAFF.

The chain links TRBV28 to TRBJ2-7, with D perhaps being TRBD1 or TRBD2 (5 bases each). Per the germline V gene, CDR1 is MDHEN and CDR2 is SYDVKM. V dropped 1 base and J dropped 5 bases, with 12 bases sitting between them. This CDR3 region has 14 residues. CDR3 in amino acids: CASSLFGTPNEQYF. The CDR3, as DNA: TGTGCCAGCAGTTTATTTGGGACCCCAAACGAGCAGTACTTC.

The chain combines TRBV28 with TRBJ1-1, with a possible D match to TRBD1 (5 bases). This CDR3 region has 13 residues. Trimming took 6 bases from V and 7 from J, leaving 15 bases between them. The germline V gene encodes CDR1 MDHEN and CDR2 SYDVKM. CDR3 coding DNA: TGTGCCAGCAGCCACCGGGACGGATTTGAAGCTTTCTTT. Protein product: CASSHRDGFEAFF.

This clonotype was seen repeatedly, ten times or more. The J gene is TRBJ2-7, the V gene TRBV7-8; D perhaps matches TRBD2 (5 bases). Looked up from germline, CDR1 is SGHVS and CDR2 is FQNEAQ. The CDR3 has 14 residues. The V end was cut by 5 bases, the J end by 3 bases, with 14 bases between. CDR3 nucleotides: TGTGCCAGCAGCCAGGATCCCGGACTCTACGAGCAGTACTTC. This encodes CASSQDPGLYEQYF.

The sample holds many counts of this clonotype. The V and J genes are TRBV30 and TRBJ2-7, with D possibly TRBD1 on 5 matching bases. V dropped 0 bases and J dropped 3 bases, with 12 bases sitting between them. This CDR3 comprises 14 residues. CDR1 and CDR2 from the germline V gene are GTSNPN and SVGIG (reference sequence). Here the CDR3 DNA reads TGTGCCTGGAGTGTATCAGGGCTCCTCTACGAGCAGTACTTC. This encodes CAWSVSGLLYEQYF.

This clonotype was observed a handful of times. V and J are TRBV12-3 or TRBV12-4 and TRBJ2-5; 7 bases match TRBD2. Trimming at V came to 6 bases and at J to 5 bases, leaving 3 bases not matched to a gene. The length of the CDR3 is 12 residues. As DNA, the CDR3 is TGTGCCAGCAGCGCCGGGGGGGAGACCCAGTACTTC. Its translation is CASSAGGETQYF.

This clonotype was counted ten times or more. This rearrangement joins TRBV7-2 to TRBJ2-1, with TRBD2 matching 9 bases. Germline CDR1 reads SGHTA; CDR2 reads FQGNSA. This CDR3 comprises 16 residues. The junction had 14 bases not matched to a gene; V was cut back by 7 bases and J by 7 bases. The CDR3 nucleotides read TGTGCCAGCACCTCTCCAGGCGGGGGGGCCCAAAATGAGCAGTTCTTC. Translation: CASTSPGGGAQNEQFF.

The chain links TRBV27 to TRBJ1-6, with D tentatively TRBD1 (6 bases). Trimming took 0 bases from V and 3 from J, leaving 12 bases between them. The germline gives CDR1 MNHEY, CDR2 SMNVEV (reference sequence). CDR3 length equals 17 residues. The DNA for the CDR3 is TGTGCCAGCAGTTTATCAACAGGGTCCGGCTATAATTCACCCCTCCACTTT. Its translation: CASSLSTGSGYNSPLHF.

Turning to this clonotype: It may be a read error: a sequence one base away is much more abundant. This chain links TRBV7-9 with TRBJ2-5; 13 bases map to TRBD2. Germline V CDR1 and CDR2: SEHNR, FQNEAQ (reference sequence). CDR3 size: 17 residues. CDR3 amino acids: CARSSMGLAGPSETQYF. Written as DNA, the CDR3 is TGTGCCAGGAGCTCGATGGGACTAGCGGGGCCATCAGAGACCCAGTACTTC. Variable domain in full (rest from reference TRBV7-9 and TRBJ2-5): DTGVSQNPRHKITKRGQNVTFRCDPISEHNRLYWYRQTLGQGPEFLTYFQNEAQLEKSRLLSDRFSAERPKGSFSTLEIQRTEQGDSAMYLCARSSMGLAGPSETQYFGPGTRLLVL.